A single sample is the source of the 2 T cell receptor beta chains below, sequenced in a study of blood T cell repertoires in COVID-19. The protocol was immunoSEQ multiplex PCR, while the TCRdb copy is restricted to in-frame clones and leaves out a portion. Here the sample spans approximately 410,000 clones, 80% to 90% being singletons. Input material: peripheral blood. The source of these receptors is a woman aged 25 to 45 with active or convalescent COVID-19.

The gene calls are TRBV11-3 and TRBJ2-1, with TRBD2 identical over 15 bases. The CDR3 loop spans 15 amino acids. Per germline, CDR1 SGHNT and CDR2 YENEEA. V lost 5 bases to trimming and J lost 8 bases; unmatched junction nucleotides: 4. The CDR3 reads CASSPGLAGGDEQFF. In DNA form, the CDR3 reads TGTGCCAGCAGCCCCGGACTAGCGGGGGGGGATGAGCAGTTCTTC. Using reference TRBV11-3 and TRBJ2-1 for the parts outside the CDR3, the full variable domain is EAGVVQSPRYKIIEKKQPVAFWCNPISGHNTLYWYLQNLGQGPELLIRYENEEAVDDSQLPKDRFSAERLKGVDSTLKIQPAELGDSAVYLCASSPGLAGGDEQFFGPGTRLTVL.

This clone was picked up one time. CDR3 sequence (DNA): TGTGCCAGCACTCGTACTAGCGGTAAAGAGACCCAGTACTTC. Its translation is CASTRTSGKETQYF. The chain carries TRBV2 and TRBJ2-5; 8 bases are shared with TRBD2. The V and J ends lost 7 bases and 3 bases, in that order; junction bases with no gene match: 7. This CDR3 spans 14 amino acids. CDR1 is SNHLY, CDR2 FYNNEI, per germline. The whole variable domain, filled in from reference TRBV2 and TRBJ2-5, reads EPEVTQTPSHQVTQMGQEVILRCVPISNHLYFYWYRQILGQKVEFLVSFYNNEISEKSEIFDDQFSVERPDGSNFTLKIRSTKLEDSAMYFCASTRTSGKETQYFGPGTRLLVL.